The next 26 T cell receptor beta chains were all read from a single sample in a study of control samples from healthy donors and cancer patients. Method: immunoSEQ multiplex PCR; TCRdb's copy keeps in-frame clones and lacks some. The sample has roughly 73,000 clones, approximately 92% seen once. Specimen: blood. The receptor set was obtained from a woman aged 55-69 years in good health.

The chain recombines TRBV19 with TRBJ1-1; D is unresolved. CDR3 length: 16 residues. The V gene's germline CDR1 is LNHDA and CDR2 SQIVND (reference sequence). The V gene lost 4 bases and the J gene lost 0 bases, with 15 bases spanning the gap. The CDR3 DNA reads TGTGCCAGTAGTAATAGCTTAGAAAATATGAACACTGAAGCTTTCTTT. Its translation: CASSNSLENMNTEAFF.

The V gene is TRBV7-4, the J gene TRBJ2-7; unclear D gene. V was shortened by 1 base and J by 6 bases, with 7 bases between the two germline ends. The CDR3 is 12 residues long. CDR1 is SGHVT, CDR2 SQSDAQ, per germline. CDR3 amino acids: CASSLGMCEQYF. The CDR3 nucleotides read TGTGCCAGCAGCTTAGGTATGTGCGAGCAGTACTTC.

The chain has TRBV19 and TRBJ1-1; the match to TRBD1 covers 10 bases. V trimming: 4 bases; J trimming: 11 bases; junction bases outside the gene matches: 13. This CDR3 contains 15 residues. CDR1 is LNHDA, CDR2 SQIVND, per germline (reference sequence). The CDR3 nucleotides read TGTGCCAGTAGTAAGGCACCGGGACAGGGGAGGAGGGCTTTCTTT. Translation gives CASSKAPGQGRRAFF.

The chain employs TRBV20-1 and TRBJ1-5; D possibly corresponds to TRBD1 (5 bases). V was clipped by 3 bases and J by 6 bases, with 33 bases between them. The CDR3 covers 20 residues. Germline CDR1 reads DFQATT; CDR2 reads SNEGSKA (reference sequence). The CDR3 nucleotides read TGCAGTGCTAGTTTGGCGATCTGGGCTCGGGGGGGGTTGTTTTTTCAGCCCCAGCATTTT. Its protein product is CSASLAIWARGGLFFQPQHF.

The chain combines TRBV7-8 with TRBJ2-7, with TRBD2 matching 7 bases. The V gene end was trimmed by 4 bases and the J gene end by 5 bases; junction bases not matched to a gene: 8. The CDR3 covers 14 residues. The germline CDR1 and CDR2 sequences are SGHVS and FQNEAQ. The CDR3 DNA is TGTGCCAGCAGCTCAACCTCGGGAGGTCACGAGCAGTACTTC. Translated: CASSSTSGGHEQYF. The variable domain in full, with the rest retrieved from reference TRBV7-8 and TRBJ2-7, is GAGVSQSPRYKVAKRGQDVALRCDPISGHVSLFWYQQALGQGPEFLTYFQNEAQLDKSGLPSDRFFAERPEGSVSTLKIQRTQQEDSAVYLCASSSTSGGHEQYFGPGTRLTVT.

The J gene is TRBJ2-5, the V gene TRBV5-6; no reliable D call. Between the trimmed V and J ends, which lost 0 bases and 7 bases, there was a span of 16 bases. The CDR3 runs to 15 residues. The germline gives CDR1 SGHDT, CDR2 YYEEEE. The CDR3: CASSLGSSTVVTQYF. CDR3 nucleotide sequence: TGTGCCAGCAGCTTGGGTTCCTCGACCGTAGTGACCCAGTACTTC.

This chain uses TRBV9 with TRBJ1-4; 9 bases are a match to TRBD1. Germline V gene data show CDR1 as SGDLS and CDR2 as YYNGEE. This CDR3 is 15 amino acids long. The V and J ends lost 0 bases and 8 bases, in that order; junction bases with no gene match: 5. As DNA, the CDR3 is TGTGCCAGCAGCGTAGCGGGACAGGGTAGAGAAAAACTGTTTTTT. This sequence encodes CASSVAGQGREKLFF. Full variable domain (rest looked up from reference TRBV9 and TRBJ1-4): DSGVTQTPKHLITATGQRVTLRCSPRSGDLSVYWYQQSLDQGLQFLIQYYNGEERAKGNILERFSAQQFPDLHSELNLSSLELGDSALYFCASSVAGQGREKLFFGSGTQLSVL.

The chain uses TRBV9 and TRBJ1-2; D might be TRBD1 (5 bases). This CDR3 has 16 amino acids. Between the trimmed V and J ends, which lost 0 bases and 4 bases, there was a span of 16 bases. Germline CDR1 and CDR2: SGDLS and YYNGEE. The CDR3 protein is CASSVGGRVGGYGYTF. The CDR3 nucleotides are TGTGCCAGCAGCGTAGGAGGCAGGGTGGGGGGCTATGGCTACACCTTC.

V and J are TRBV19 and TRBJ1-1, with D tentatively TRBD1 (6 bases). CDR3 size: 14 residues. Trimming cost V 5 bases and J 0 bases, with 10 bases left between them. CDR1 is LNHDA, CDR2 SQIVND, per germline (reference sequence). CDR3 coding DNA: TGTGCCAGTAGTCTTACAGGGATGAACACTGAAGCTTTCTTT. It yields the protein CASSLTGMNTEAFF.

V gene TRBV6-5 combines with J gene TRBJ2-1; TRBD2 aligns across 13 bases. The CDR3 loop spans 15 amino acids. Germline V gene data show CDR1 as MNHEY and CDR2 as SVGAGI. J was trimmed by 3 bases and V by 6 bases; bases with no gene match: 2. The CDR3 nucleotides read TGTGCCAGCAGATGGACTAGCGGGAGCTACAATGAGCAGTTCTTC. This encodes CASRWTSGSYNEQFF.

V usage is TRBV5-1 and J usage is TRBJ2-2; D uncertain. Germline V gene lookup returns CDR1 SGHRS and CDR2 YFSETQ. The CDR3 loop spans 14 amino acids. Trimming pared 5 bases from V and 5 bases from J, leaving 13 bases between. CDR3 DNA sequence: TGCGCCAGCAGAGGCGGAGCCATGACCGGGGAGCTGTTTTTT. Protein sequence: CASRGGAMTGELFF.

The rearrangement links TRBV7-9 to TRBJ1-1; 11 bases are shared with TRBD1. The CDR3 has 17 amino acids. V lost 5 bases and J lost 0; bases outside the gene matches: 8. Germline loops: CDR1 SEHNR, CDR2 FQNEAQ (reference sequence). As DNA, the CDR3 is TGTGCCAGCAGCCGCCGGGACAGGGGGGCCATGAACACTGAAGCTTTCTTT. Its translation: CASSRRDRGAMNTEAFF.

The gene calls are TRBV7-2 and TRBJ2-3; unclear D gene. Germline values: CDR1 SGHTA, CDR2 FQGNSA. The CDR3 covers 11 residues. V was trimmed by 6 bases and J by 3 bases, leaving 4 bases between them. The chain's CDR3 is CASRLTDTQYF. CDR3 sequence (DNA): TGTGCCAGCAGGCTAACAGATACGCAGTATTTT.

CDR3 region: CASNFVTDEAFF. In DNA, the CDR3 is TGTGCCAGCAATTTTGTTACCGACGAAGCTTTCTTT. This chain links TRBV2 with TRBJ1-1; D not certain. Germline V gene lookup returns CDR1 SNHLY and CDR2 FYNNEI. The CDR3 length is 12 residues. Between the trimmed V and J ends, which lost 7 bases and 8 bases, there was a span of 14 bases.

The V call is TRBV19, the J call TRBJ1-1, with D maybe TRBD1 (5 bases). The CDR3 runs 15 residues. Deletions cut 4 bases from V and 1 base from J, with 13 bases between. Germline loops: CDR1 LNHDA, CDR2 SQIVND (reference sequence). CDR3 bases: TGTGCCAGTAGTACGTTCCCCGGGGCGAACACTGAAGCTTTCTTT. Its protein product is CASSTFPGANTEAFF.

The genes are TRBV28 and TRBJ1-5; TRBD1 agrees at 9 bases. The CDR3 sequence is 17 residues long. V dropped 4 bases and J dropped 0; count of bases not matched to a gene: 7. Per germline, CDR1 MDHEN and CDR2 SYDVKM. The CDR3 DNA reads as TGTGCCAGCAGTTCCTTAGGACAGGGGACTAGCAATCAGCCCCAGCATTTT. This encodes CASSSLGQGTSNQPQHF.

V gene TRBV28 combines with J gene TRBJ2-7, with D perhaps TRBD1 (9 bases). The CDR3 extends over 15 amino acids. Trimming cost V 4 bases and J 3 bases, with 16 bases left between them. Germline assignment: CDR1 MDHEN and CDR2 SYDVKM. The CDR3 DNA follows: TGTGCCAGCAGTTCGGGGGGGACAGGGATCTACGAGCAGTACTTC. Protein sequence: CASSSGGTGIYEQYF. The full variable domain, with the rest looked up from reference TRBV28 and TRBJ2-7, is DVKVTQSSRYLVKRTGEKVFLECVQDMDHENMFWYRQDPGLGLRLIYFSYDVKMKEKGDIPEGYSVSREKKERFSLILESASTNQTSMYLCASSSGGTGIYEQYFGPGTRLTVT.

This clone has only a few counts. The chain carries TRBV19 and TRBJ1-2, with a possible D match to TRBD1 (5 bases). The CDR3 sequence is 16 residues long. The ends were cut back, 5 bases at V and 3 bases at J, with 19 bases in the middle. Germline lookup yields CDR1 LNHDA and CDR2 SQIVND (reference sequence). The CDR3 region has the DNA TGTGCCAGTAGTGTCTCGCTGCTGGACAATGACTATGGCTACACCTTC. Protein sequence: CASSVSLLDNDYGYTF.

The genes are TRBV27 and TRBJ2-1, with D perhaps TRBD2 (5 bases). The CDR3 consists of 13 residues. V was shortened by 2 bases and J by 4 bases, with 6 bases between the two germline ends. The germline V gene has CDR1 MNHEY and CDR2 SMNVEV (reference sequence). CDR3 coding DNA: TGTGCCAGCAGTTTAACGGGGTACAATGAGCAGTTCTTC. Translated, it gives CASSLTGYNEQFF.

This clone was seen more than once but under ten times. In DNA, the CDR3 is TGTGCCAGCAGCCAAGGGAGCTACAGGGGTATCTACGAGCAGTACTTC. It specifies CASSQGSYRGIYEQYF. This sequence joins TRBV14 and TRBJ2-7, with 7 bases aligning to TRBD1. Trimming cost V 1 base and J 3 bases; bases outside gene matches: 9. This CDR3 region has 16 residues. The germline CDR1 and CDR2 sequences are SGHDN and FVKESK.

This clone was seen only once. The chain is built from TRBV6-5 and TRBJ1-4, with a weak D call TRBD1 (6 bases). Germline V gives CDR1 MNHEY, CDR2 SVGAGI. The V and J ends lost 2 bases and 8 bases respectively, with 9 bases between them. The CDR3 consists of 13 residues. CDR3 region: CASSYTGTEKLFF. The CDR3 coding sequence is TGTGCCAGCAGTTACACAGGGACGGAAAAACTGTTTTTT.

In this sample, this clone turned up once. This rearrangement joins TRBV29-1 to TRBJ1-1; perhaps TRBD1 as D (5 bases). The CDR3 spans 13 residues. Trimming removed 8 bases at V and 4 bases at J, with 17 bases between. Germline V gives CDR1 SQVTM, CDR2 ANQGSEA. CDR3 protein: CSHSGLRGTEAFF. The CDR3 DNA reads as TGCAGCCATTCAGGGTTGCGGGGCACTGAAGCTTTCTTT.

The chain couples TRBV18 to TRBJ1-5, with D maybe TRBD1 (6 bases). V was clipped by 4 bases and J by 4 bases, with 11 bases between them. CDR1 is KGHSH and CDR2 is LQKENI in the germline V gene. There are 14 residues in the CDR3. Here the CDR3 DNA reads TGTGCCAGCTCACAAACACAGGGAAATCAGCCCCAGCATTTT. Its protein is CASSQTQGNQPQHF.

The rearrangement joins TRBV30 to TRBJ2-4; 7 bases are a match to TRBD2. This CDR3 is built from 11 residues. With V trimmed by 5 bases and J by 12 bases, 7 bases remained unmatched. Germline V lookup: CDR1 GTSNPN, CDR2 SVGIG (reference sequence). The CDR3 DNA reads as TGTGCCTGGCAAACCGGGACTAATCAGTACTTC. Translating gives CAWQTGTNQYF.

The gene calls are TRBV21-1 and TRBJ1-2. TRBV21-1 is marked as a pseudogene. CDR3 length: 17 amino acids. The CDR3 nucleotides read TGTGCCAGCAGCAAGGGGAGGGACAGAGGGGGGTTCTATGGCTACACCTTC. This codes for CASSKGRDRGGFYGYTF.

J is TRBJ1-2 and V is TRBV4-3; TRBD1 matches at 8 bases. The CDR3 sequence is 15 residues long. The V gene end was trimmed by 1 base and the J gene end by 4 bases; junction bases not matched to a gene: 5. Germline CDR1 and CDR2: LGHNA and YSLEER. The CDR3 loop is CASSQARGQGYGYTF. The DNA for the CDR3 is TGCGCCAGCAGCCAAGCCAGGGGGCAAGGCTATGGCTACACCTTC.